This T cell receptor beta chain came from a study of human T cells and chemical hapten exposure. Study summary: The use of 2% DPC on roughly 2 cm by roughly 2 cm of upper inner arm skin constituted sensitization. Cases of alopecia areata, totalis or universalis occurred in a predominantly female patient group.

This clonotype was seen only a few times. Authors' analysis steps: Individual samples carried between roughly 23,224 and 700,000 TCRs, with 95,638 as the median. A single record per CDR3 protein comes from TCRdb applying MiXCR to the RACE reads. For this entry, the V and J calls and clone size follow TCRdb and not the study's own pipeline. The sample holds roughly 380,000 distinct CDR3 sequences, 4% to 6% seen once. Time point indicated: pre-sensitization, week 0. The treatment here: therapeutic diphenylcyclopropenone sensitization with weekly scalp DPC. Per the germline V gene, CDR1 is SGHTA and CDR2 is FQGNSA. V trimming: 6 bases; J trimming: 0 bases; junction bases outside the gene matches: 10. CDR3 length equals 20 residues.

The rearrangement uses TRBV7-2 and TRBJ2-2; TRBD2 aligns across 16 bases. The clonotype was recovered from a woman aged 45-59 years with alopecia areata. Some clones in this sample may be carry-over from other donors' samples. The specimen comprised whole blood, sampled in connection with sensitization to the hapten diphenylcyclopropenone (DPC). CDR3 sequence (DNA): TGTGCCAGCAGACCCGCCCCGGGACTAGCGGGAGGGCCGAACACCGGGGAGCTGTTTTTT. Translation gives CASRPAPGLAGGPNTGELFF.